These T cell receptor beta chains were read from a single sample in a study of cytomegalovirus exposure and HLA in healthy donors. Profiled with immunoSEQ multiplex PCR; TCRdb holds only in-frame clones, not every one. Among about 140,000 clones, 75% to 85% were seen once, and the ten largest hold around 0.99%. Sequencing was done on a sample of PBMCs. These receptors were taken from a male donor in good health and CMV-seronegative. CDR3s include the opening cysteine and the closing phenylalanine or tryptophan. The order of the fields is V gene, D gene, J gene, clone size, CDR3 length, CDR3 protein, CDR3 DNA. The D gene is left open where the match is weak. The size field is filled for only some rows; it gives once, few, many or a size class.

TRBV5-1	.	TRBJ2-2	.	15	CASSLGTPNTGELFF	TGCGCCAGCAGCCTCGGGACACCGAACACCGGGGAGCTGTTTTTT
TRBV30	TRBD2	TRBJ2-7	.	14	CAWSVSGGPYEQYF	TGTGCCTGGAGTGTGAGCGGGGGCCCCTACGAGCAGTACTTC
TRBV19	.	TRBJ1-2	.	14	CASSIGTINYGYTF	TGTGCCAGTAGTATAGGAACAATCAACTATGGCTACACCTTC
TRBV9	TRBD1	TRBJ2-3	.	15	CASSAGQALTDTQYF	TGTGCCAGCAGCGCGGGACAGGCACTCACAGATACGCAGTATTTT
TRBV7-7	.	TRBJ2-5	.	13	CASSLAGAETQYF	TGTGCTAGCAGCTTAGCAGGGGCCGAGACCCAGTACTTC
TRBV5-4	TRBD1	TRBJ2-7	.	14	CASSTRQGTYEQYF	TGTGCCAGCAGCACACGACAGGGGACCTACGAGCAGTACTTC
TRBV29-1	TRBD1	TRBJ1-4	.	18	CSVEDHPRTGGVEEKLFF	TGCAGCGTTGAAGACCATCCGCGGACAGGGGGAGTAGAGGAAAAACTGTTTTTT
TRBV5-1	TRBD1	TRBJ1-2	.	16	CASSLVGGGVLSGYTF	TGCGCCAGCAGCTTGGTAGGAGGGGGCGTGTTGAGTGGCTACACCTTC
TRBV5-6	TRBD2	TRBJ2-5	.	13	CASSSGLVETQYF	TGTGCCAGCAGCTCCGGACTAGTGGAGACCCAGTACTTC
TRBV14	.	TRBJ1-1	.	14	CASSPGRGPTEAFF	TGTGCCAGCAGTCCGGGGCGGGGCCCAACTGAAGCTTTCTTT
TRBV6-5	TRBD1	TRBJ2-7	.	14	CASSYLTGVDEQYF	TGTGCCAGCAGTTACTTAACAGGGGTGGACGAGCAGTACTTC
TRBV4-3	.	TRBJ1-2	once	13	CASSQQGSYGYTF	TGCGCCAGCAGCCAACAGGGTTCGTATGGCTACACCTTC
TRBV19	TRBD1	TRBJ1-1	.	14	CASRIGQGYTEAFF	TGTGCCAGTAGAATTGGACAGGGCTACACTGAAGCTTTCTTT
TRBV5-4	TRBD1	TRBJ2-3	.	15	CASSSLTGEQRTQYF	TGTGCCAGCAGCTCGTTGACAGGGGAACAACGTACGCAGTATTTT
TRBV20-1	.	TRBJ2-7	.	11	CSARGASEQYF	TGCAGTGCTAGAGGGGCCTCCGAGCAGTACTTC
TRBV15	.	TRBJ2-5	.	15	CATSRDGPGEETQYF	TGTGCCACCAGCAGAGATGGGCCAGGGGAAGAGACCCAGTACTTC
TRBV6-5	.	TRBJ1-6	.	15	CASSYSGASNSPLHF	TGTGCCAGCAGTTACTCCGGAGCGTCTAATTCACCCCTCCACTTT
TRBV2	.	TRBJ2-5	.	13	CASSQRYQETQYF	TGTGCCAGCAGTCAGCGATACCAAGAGACCCAGTACTTC
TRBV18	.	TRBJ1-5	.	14	CASSPVGGDQPQHF	TGTGCCAGCTCACCGGTGGGGGGAGATCAGCCCCAGCATTTT
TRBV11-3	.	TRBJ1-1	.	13	CASSLEVRTEAFF	TGTGCCAGCAGCTTAGAGGTACGGACTGAAGCTTTCTTT
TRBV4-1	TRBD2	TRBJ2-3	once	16	CASSQLGRGGTDTQYF	TGCGCCAGCAGCCAACTCGGGAGGGGGGGGACAGATACGCAGTATTTT
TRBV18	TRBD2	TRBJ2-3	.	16	CASSPRGSGGTDTQYF	TGTGCCAGCTCACCACGGGGTAGCGGGGGCACAGATACGCAGTATTTT
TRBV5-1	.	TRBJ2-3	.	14	CASSPERGSDTQYF	TGCGCCAGCAGCCCGGAGAGAGGGTCAGATACGCAGTATTTT
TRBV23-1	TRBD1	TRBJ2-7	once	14	CASSWEGGIYEQYF	TGCGCCAGCAGTTGGGAAGGGGGCATCTACGAGCAGTACTTC
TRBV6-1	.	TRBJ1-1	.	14	CASSPTGARGGAFF	TGTGCCAGCAGTCCAACCGGGGCTCGAGGGGGAGCTTTCTTT
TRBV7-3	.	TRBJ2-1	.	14	CASSLSLDYNEQFF	TGTGCCAGCAGCTTGTCACTAGATTACAATGAGCAGTTCTTC
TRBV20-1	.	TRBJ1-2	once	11	CSSPRGNGYTF	TGCAGTTCCCCCCGGGGGAATGGCTACACCTTC
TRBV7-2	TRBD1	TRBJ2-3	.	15	CASSFTGGAADTQYF	TGTGCCAGCAGCTTTACAGGGGGCGCGGCAGATACGCAGTATTTT
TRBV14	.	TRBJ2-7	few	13	CASSQVLGGEQYF	TGTGCCAGCAGCCAAGTTTTGGGGGGCGAGCAGTACTTC
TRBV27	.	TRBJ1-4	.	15	CASSFMVAGNEKLFF	TGTGCCAGCAGTTTCATGGTCGCAGGGAATGAAAAACTGTTTTTT
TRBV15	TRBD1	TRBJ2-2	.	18	CATSRSAGTGGFGGELFF	TGTGCCACCAGCAGATCCGCCGGGACAGGGGGTTTTGGCGGGGAGCTGTTTTTT
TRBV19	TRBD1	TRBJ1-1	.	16	CASSTLPGQGNTEAFF	TGTGCCAGTAGTACTCTTCCGGGACAGGGGAACACTGAAGCTTTCTTT